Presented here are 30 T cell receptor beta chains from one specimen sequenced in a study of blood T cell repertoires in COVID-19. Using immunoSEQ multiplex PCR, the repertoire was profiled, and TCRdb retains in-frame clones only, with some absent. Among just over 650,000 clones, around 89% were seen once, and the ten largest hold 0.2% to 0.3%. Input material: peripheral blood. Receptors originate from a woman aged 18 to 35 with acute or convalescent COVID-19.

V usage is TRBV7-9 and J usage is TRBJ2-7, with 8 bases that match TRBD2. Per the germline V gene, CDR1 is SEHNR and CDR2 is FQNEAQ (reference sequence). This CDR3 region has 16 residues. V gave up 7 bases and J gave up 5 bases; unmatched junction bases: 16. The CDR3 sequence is CASTLGGAGGINEQYF. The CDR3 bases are TGTGCCAGCACCCTAGGAGGGGCGGGGGGAATCAACGAGCAGTACTTC.

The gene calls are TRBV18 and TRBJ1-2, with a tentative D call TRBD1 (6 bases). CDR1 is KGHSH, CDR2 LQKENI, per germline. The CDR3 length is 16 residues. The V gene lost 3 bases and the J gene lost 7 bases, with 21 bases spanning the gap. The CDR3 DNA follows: TGTGCCAGCTCACCGCCCGACCGCGGGGGGCTATTTGGCTACACCTTC. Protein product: CASSPPDRGGLFGYTF. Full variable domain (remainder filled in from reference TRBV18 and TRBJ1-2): NAGVMQNPRHLVRRRGQEARLRCSPMKGHSHVYWYRQLPEEGLKFMVYLQKENIIDESGMPKERFSAEFPKEGPSILRIQQVVRGDSAAYFCASSPPDRGGLFGYTFGSGTRLTVV.

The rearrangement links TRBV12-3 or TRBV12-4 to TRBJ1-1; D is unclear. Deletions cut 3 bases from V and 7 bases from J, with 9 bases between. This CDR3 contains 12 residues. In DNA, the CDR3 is TGTGCCAGCAGTTTGGGAGAGGTTGAAGCTTTCTTT. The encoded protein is CASSLGEVEAFF.

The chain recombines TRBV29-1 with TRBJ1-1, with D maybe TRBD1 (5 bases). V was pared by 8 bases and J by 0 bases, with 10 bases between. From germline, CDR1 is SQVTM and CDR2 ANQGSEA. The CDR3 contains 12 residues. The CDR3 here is CSFRQMNTEAFF. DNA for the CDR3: TGCAGCTTTCGACAGATGAACACTGAAGCTTTCTTT.

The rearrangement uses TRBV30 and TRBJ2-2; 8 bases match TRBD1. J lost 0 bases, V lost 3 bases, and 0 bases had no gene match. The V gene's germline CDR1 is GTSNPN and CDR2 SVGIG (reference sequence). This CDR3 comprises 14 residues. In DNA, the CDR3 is TGTGCCTGGAGGACAGGGGCGAACACCGGGGAGCTGTTTTTT. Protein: CAWRTGANTGELFF. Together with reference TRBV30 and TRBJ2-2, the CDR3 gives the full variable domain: SQTIHQWPATLVQPVGSPLSLECTVEGTSNPNLYWYRQAAGRGLQLLFYSVGIGQISSEVPQNLSASRPQDRQFILSSKKLLLSDSGFYLCAWRTGANTGELFFGEGSRLTVL.

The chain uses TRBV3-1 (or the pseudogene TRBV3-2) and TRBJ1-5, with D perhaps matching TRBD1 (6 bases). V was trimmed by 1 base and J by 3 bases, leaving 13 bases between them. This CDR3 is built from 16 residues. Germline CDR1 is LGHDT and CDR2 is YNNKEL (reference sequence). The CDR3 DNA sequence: TGTGCCAGCAGCCAAGGGGGCAGGGGTGTCAATCAGCCCCAGCATTTT. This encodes CASSQGGRGVNQPQHF.

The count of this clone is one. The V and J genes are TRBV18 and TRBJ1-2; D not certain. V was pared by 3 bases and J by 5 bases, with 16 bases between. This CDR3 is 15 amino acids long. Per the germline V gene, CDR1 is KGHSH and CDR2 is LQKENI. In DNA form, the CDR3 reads TGTGCCAGCTCACCCCCGGTGGGCACACTTTATGGCTACACCTTC. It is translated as CASSPPVGTLYGYTF.

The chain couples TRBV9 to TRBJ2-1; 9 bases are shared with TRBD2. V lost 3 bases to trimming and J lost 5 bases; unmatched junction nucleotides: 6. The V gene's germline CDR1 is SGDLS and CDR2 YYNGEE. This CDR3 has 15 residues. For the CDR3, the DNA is TGTGCCAGCAGCGAGGCTAGCGGGGCCAACAATGAGCAGTTCTTC. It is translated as CASSEASGANNEQFF.

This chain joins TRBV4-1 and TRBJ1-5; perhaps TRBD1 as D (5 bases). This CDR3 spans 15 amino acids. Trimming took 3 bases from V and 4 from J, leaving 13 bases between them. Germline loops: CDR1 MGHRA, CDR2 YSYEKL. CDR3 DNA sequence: TGCGCCAGCAGCCAGGGACGGGAGCGAAATCAGCCCCAGCATTTT. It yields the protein CASSQGRERNQPQHF.

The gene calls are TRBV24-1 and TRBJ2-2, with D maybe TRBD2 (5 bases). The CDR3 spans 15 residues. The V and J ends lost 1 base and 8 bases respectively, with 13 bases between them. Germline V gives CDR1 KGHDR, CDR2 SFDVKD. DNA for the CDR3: TGTGCCACCAGTGATTTCTTAGCCCCGGGGGGGGAGCTGTTTTTT. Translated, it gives CATSDFLAPGGELFF.

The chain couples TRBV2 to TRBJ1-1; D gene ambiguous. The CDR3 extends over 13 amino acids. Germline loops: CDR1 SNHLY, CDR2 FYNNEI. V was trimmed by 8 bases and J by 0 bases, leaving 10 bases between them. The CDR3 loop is CASRGNMNTEAFF. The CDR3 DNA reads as TGTGCCAGCCGGGGTAACATGAACACTGAAGCTTTCTTT.

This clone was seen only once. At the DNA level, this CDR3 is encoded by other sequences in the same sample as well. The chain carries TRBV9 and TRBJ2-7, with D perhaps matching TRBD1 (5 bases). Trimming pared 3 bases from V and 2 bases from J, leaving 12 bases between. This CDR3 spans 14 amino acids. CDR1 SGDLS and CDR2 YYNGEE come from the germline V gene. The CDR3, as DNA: TGTGCCAGCAGCGGTGGACAAGGCCCCTACGAGCAGTACTTC. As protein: CASSGGQGPYEQYF.

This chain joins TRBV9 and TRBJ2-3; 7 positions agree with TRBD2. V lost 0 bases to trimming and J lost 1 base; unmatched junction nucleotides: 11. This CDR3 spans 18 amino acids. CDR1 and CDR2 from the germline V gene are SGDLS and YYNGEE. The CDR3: CASSVGDGGSRGTDTQYF. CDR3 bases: TGTGCCAGCAGCGTAGGAGACGGGGGGTCCCGCGGCACAGATACGCAGTATTTT.

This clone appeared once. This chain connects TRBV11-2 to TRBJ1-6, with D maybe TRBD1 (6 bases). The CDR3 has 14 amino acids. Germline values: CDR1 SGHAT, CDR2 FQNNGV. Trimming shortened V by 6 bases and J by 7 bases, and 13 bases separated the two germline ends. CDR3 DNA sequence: TGTGCCAGCAGGGGAACAGGGCTGAATTCACCCCTCCACTTT. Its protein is CASRGTGLNSPLHF.

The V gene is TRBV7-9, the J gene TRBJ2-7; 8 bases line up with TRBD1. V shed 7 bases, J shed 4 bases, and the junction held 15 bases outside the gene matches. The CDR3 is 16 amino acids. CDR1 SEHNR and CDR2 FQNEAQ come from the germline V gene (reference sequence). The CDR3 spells CASTLVPGQVWYEQYF. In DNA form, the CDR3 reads TGTGCCAGCACCCTTGTTCCGGGACAGGTGTGGTACGAGCAGTACTTC. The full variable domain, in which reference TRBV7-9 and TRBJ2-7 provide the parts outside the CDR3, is DTGVSQNPRHKITKRGQNVTFRCDPISEHNRLYWYRQTLGQGPEFLTYFQNEAQLEKSRLLSDRFSAERPKGSFSTLEIQRTEQGDSAMYLCASTLVPGQVWYEQYFGPGTRLTVT.

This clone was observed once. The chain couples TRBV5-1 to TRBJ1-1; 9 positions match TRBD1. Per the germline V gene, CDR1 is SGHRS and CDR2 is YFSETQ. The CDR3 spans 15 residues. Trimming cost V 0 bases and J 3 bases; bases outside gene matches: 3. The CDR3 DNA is TGCGCCAGCAGCTTGGATTGGACAGGGGACACTGAAGCTTTCTTT. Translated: CASSLDWTGDTEAFF.

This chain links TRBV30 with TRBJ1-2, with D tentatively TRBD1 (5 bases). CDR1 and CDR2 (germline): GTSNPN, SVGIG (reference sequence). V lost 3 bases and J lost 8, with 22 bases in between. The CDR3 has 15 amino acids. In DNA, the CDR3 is TGTGCCTGGAGGGTCGCGGGGGGTCGGGTAAACGGCTACACCTTC. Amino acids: CAWRVAGGRVNGYTF.

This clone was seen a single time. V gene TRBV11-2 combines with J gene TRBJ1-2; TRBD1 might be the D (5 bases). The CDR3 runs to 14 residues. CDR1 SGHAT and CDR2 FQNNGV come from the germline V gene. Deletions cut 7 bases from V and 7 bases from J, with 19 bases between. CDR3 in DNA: TGTGCCAGCAACCCGACCCGGGGGATCGTTGGCTACACCTTC. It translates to CASNPTRGIVGYTF.

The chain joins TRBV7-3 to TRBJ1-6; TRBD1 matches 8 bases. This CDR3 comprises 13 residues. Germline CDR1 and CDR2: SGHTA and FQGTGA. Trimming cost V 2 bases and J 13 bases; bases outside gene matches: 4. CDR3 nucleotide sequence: TGTGCCAGCAGCTTAGACCAGGGGGCCCCCCTCCACTTT. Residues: CASSLDQGAPLHF.

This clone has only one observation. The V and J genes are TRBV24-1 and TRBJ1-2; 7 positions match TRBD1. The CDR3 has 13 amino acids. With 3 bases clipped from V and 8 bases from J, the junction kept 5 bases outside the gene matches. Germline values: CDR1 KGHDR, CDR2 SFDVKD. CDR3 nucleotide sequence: TGTGCCACCAGTGATCCCGACAGGGACGGCTACACCTTC. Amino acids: CATSDPDRDGYTF.

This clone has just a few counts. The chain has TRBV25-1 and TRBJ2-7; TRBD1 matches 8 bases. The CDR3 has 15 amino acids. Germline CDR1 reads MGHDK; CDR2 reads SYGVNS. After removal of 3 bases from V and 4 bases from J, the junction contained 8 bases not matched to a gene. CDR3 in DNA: TGTGCCAGCAGTGACCAGTCAGGGGGCCTGTACGAGCAGTACTTC. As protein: CASSDQSGGLYEQYF.

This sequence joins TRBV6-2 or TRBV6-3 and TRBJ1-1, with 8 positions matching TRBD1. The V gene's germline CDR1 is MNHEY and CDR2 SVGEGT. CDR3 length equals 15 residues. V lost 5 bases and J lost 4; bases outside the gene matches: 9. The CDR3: CASSHRTGGGTEAFF. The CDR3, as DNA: TGTGCCAGCAGTCACCGTACAGGGGGTGGCACTGAAGCTTTCTTT.

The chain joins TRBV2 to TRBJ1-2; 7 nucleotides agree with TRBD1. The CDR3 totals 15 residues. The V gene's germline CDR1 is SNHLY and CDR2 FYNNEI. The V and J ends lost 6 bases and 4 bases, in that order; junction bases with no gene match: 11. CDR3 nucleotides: TGTGCCAGCAGCGGGACAGATTATACGGGCTATGGCTACACCTTC. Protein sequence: CASSGTDYTGYGYTF.

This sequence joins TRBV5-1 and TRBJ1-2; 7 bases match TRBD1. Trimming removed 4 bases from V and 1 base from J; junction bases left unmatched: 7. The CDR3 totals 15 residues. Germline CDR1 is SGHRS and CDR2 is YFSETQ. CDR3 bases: TGCGCCAGCAGCAACGGACAGGAACATAACTATGGCTACACCTTC. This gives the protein CASSNGQEHNYGYTF.

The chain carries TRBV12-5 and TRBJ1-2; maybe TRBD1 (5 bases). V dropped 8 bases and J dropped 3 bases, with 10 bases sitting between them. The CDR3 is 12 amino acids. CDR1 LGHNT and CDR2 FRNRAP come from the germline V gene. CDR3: CASLWDYYGYTF. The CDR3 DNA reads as TGTGCTAGTCTATGGGACTACTATGGCTACACCTTC.

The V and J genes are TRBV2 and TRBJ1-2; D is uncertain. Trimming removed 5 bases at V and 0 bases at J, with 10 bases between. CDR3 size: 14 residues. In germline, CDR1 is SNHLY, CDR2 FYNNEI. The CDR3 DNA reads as TGTGCCAGCAGTACAGAGCTGTCTAACTATGGCTACACCTTC. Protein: CASSTELSNYGYTF. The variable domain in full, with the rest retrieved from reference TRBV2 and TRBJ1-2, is EPEVTQTPSHQVTQMGQEVILRCVPISNHLYFYWYRQILGQKVEFLVSFYNNEISEKSEIFDDQFSVERPDGSNFTLKIRSTKLEDSAMYFCASSTELSNYGYTFGSGTRLTVV.

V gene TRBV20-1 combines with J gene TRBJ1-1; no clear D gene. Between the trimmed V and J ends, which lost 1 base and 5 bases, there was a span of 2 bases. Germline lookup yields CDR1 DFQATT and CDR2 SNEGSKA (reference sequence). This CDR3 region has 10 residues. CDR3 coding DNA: TGCAGTGCTAGAGCAACTGAAGCTTTCTTT. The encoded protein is CSARATEAFF.

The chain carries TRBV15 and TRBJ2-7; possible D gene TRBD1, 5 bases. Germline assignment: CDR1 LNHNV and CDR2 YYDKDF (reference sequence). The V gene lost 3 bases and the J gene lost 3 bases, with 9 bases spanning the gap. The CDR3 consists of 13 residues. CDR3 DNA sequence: TGTGCCACCAGCAGCCCCCAGGGCTACGAGCAGTACTTC. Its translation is CATSSPQGYEQYF.

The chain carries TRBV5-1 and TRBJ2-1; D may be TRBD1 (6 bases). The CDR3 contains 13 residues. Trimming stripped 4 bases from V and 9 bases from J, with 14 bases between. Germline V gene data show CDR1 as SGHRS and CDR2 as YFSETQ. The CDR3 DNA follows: TGCGCCAGCAGCCCCGGACAGTCGATTGAGCAGTTCTTC. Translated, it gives CASSPGQSIEQFF.

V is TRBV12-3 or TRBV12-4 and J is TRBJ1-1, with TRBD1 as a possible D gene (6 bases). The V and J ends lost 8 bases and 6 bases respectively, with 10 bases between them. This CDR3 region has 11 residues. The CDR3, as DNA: TGTGCCAGCTCCGAGGGGGCTGAAGCTTTCTTT. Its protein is CASSEGAEAFF.